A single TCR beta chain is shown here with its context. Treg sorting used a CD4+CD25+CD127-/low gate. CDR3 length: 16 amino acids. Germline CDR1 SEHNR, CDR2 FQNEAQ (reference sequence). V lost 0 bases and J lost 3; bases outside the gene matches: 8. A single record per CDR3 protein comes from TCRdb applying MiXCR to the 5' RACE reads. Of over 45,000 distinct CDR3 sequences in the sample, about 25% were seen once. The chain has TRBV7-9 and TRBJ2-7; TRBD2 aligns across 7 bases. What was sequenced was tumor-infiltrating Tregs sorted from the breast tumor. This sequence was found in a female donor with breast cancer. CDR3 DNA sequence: TGTGCCAGCAGCTTAGCGCTGGCTAGCGGAGACTACGAGCAGTACTTC. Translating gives CASSLALASGDYEQYF.